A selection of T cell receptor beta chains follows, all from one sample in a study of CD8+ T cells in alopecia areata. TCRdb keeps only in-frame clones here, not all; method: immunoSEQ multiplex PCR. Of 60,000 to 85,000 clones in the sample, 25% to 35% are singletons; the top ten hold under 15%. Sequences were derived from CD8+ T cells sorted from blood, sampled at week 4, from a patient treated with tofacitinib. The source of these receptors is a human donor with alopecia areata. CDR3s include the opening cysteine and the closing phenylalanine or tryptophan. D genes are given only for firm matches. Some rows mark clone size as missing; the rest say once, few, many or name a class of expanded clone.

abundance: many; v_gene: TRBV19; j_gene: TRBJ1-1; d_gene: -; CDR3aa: CASSIGGMNTEAFF; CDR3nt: TGTGCCAGTAGTATAGGAGGCATGAACACTGAAGCTTTCTTT
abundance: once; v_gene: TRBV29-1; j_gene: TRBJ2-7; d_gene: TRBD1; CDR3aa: CSAKGGQYHEQYF; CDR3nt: TGCAGCGCCAAAGGGGGACAGTACCACGAGCAGTACTTC
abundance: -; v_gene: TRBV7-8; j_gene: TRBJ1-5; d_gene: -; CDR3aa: CASSFEPRRGPNQPQHF; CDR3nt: TGTGCCAGCAGCTTTGAACCGAGGCGAGGACCCAATCAGCCCCAGCATTTT
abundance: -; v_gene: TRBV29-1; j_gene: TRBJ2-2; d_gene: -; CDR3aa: CSSFGGGELFF; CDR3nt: TGCAGCTCCTTCGGGGGTGGGGAGCTGTTTTTT
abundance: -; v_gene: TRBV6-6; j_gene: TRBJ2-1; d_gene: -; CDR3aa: CASSYSIGSNEQFF; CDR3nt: TGTGCCAGCAGTTACTCGATTGGCAGCAATGAGCAGTTCTTC
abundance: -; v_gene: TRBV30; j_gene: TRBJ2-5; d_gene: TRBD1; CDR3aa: CAWRRTWDRDTEETQYF; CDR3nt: TGTGCCTGGAGGCGAACTTGGGACAGGGATACCGAAGAGACCCAGTACTTC
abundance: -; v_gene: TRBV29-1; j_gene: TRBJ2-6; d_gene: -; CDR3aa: CSAHSGANVLTF; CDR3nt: TGCAGCGCCCATTCCGGGGCCAACGTCCTGACTTTC
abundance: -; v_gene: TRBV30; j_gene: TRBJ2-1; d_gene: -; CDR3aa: CAWSWVATPSDYNEQFF; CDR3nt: TGTGCCTGGAGTTGGGTAGCCACCCCTTCGGATTACAATGAGCAGTTCTTC
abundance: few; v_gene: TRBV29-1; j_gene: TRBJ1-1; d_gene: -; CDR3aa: CSVALGTEAFF; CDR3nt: TGCAGCGTTGCATTGGGAACTGAAGCTTTCTTT
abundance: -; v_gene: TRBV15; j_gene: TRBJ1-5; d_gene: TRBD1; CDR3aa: CATSNLGQGLNQPQHF; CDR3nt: TGTGCCACCAGCAACCTCGGACAGGGCCTCAATCAGCCCCAGCATTTT
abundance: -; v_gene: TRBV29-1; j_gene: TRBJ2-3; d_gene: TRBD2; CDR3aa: CSVSGTSGSPDTQYF; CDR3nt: TGCAGCGTTTCAGGGACTAGCGGGAGTCCAGATACGCAGTATTTT
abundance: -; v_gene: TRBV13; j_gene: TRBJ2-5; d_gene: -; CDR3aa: CASSHRTITREAQYF; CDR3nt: TGTGCCAGCAGCCACAGGACTATAACAAGAGAGGCCCAGTACTTC
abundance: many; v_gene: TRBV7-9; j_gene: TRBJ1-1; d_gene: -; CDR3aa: CASSPGLNTEAFF; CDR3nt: TGTGCCAGCTCCCCAGGGTTGAACACTGAAGCTTTCTTT
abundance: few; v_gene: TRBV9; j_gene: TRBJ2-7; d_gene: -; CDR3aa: CASSPRGQIYEQYF; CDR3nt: TGTGCCAGCAGTCCTCGGGGGCAAATCTACGAGCAGTACTTC
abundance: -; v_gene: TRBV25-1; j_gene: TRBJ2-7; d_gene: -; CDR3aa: CASSEFGAAYEQYF; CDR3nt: TGTGCCAGCAGTGAATTCGGGGCAGCCTACGAGCAGTACTTC
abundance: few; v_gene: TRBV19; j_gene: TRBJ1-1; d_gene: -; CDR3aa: CASSMDNMNTEAFF; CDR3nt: TGTGCCAGTAGTATGGATAATATGAACACTGAAGCTTTCTTT
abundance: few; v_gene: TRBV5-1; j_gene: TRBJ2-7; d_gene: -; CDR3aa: CASSSLAEEQYF; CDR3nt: TGCGCCAGCAGCTCCCTCGCGGAAGAGCAGTACTTC
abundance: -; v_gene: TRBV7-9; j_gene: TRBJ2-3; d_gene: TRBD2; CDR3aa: CASSLGTSATDTQYF; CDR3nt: TGTGCCAGCAGCTTAGGGACTAGCGCCACAGATACGCAGTATTTT
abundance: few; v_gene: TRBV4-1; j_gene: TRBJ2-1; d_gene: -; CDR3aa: CASSQGDSSYNEQFF; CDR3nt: TGCGCCAGCAGCCAAGGGGACTCCTCCTACAATGAGCAGTTCTTC
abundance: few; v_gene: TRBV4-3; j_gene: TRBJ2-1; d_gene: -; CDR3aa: CASSLRVESGSNEQFF; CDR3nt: TGCGCCAGCAGCCTCAGGGTAGAATCAGGATCCAATGAGCAGTTCTTC
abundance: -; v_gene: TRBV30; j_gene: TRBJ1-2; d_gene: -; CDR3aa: CASRPGLPNYGYTF; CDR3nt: TGTGCCTCCCGCCCCGGCCTTCCTAACTATGGCTACACCTTC
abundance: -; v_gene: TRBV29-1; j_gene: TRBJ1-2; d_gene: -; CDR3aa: CSVPDVANYGYTF; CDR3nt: TGCAGCGTTCCGGACGTAGCTAACTATGGCTACACCTTC
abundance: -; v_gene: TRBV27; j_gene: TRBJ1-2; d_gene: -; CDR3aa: CASSLYPASYGYTF; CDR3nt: TGTGCCAGCAGTTTATACCCCGCGAGCTATGGCTACACCTTC
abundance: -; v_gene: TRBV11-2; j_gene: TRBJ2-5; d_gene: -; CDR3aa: CASSDPQGSQSQETQYF; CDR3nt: TGTGCCAGCAGCGATCCCCAGGGGTCCCAGTCTCAAGAGACCCAGTACTTC
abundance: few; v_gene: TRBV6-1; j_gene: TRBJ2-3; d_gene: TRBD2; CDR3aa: CASSERRGGADTQYF; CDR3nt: TGTGCCAGCAGTGAACGGCGGGGAGGGGCAGATACGCAGTATTTT
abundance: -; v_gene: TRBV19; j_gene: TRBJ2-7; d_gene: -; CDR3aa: CASSLSGRTYEQYF; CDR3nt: TGTGCCAGTAGCCTGAGCGGTAGGACCTACGAGCAGTACTTC
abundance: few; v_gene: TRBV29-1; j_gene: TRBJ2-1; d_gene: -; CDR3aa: CSVEATVHYNEQFF; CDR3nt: TGCAGCGTTGAGGCGACAGTCCACTACAATGAGCAGTTCTTC
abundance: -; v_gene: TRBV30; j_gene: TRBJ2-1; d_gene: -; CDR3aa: CARDFSYNEQFF; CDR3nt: TGTGCCCGGGACTTCTCCTACAATGAGCAGTTCTTC
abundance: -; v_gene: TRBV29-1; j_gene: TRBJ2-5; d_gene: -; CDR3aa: CSVGGLETQYF; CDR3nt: TGCAGCGTTGGGGGGTTGGAGACCCAGTACTTC
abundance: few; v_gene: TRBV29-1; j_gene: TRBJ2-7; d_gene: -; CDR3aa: CSVEVGKDYEQYF; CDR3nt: TGCAGCGTTGAAGTCGGAAAGGACTACGAGCAGTACTTC
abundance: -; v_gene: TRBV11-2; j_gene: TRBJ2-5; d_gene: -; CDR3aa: CASSLEWGPGETQYF; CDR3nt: TGTGCCAGCAGCTTAGAGTGGGGTCCGGGGGAGACCCAGTACTTC
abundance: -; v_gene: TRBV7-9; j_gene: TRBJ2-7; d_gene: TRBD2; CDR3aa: CASSLWREASLEQYF; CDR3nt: TGTGCCAGCAGCTTATGGCGGGAGGCCTCCCTAGAGCAGTACTTC
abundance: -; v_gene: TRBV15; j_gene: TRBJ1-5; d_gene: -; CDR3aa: CATSRTGSNQPQHF; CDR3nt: TGTGCCACCAGCAGAACAGGGTCGAATCAGCCCCAGCATTTT
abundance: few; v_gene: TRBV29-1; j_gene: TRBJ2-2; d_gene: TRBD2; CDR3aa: CSASPGSGRTGELFF; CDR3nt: TGCAGCGCCTCCCCGGGTAGCGGGAGGACCGGGGAGCTGTTTTTT
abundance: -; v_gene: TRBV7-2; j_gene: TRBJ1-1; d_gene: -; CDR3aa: CASGLLEAFF; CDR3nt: TGTGCCAGTGGACTATTAGAAGCTTTCTTT
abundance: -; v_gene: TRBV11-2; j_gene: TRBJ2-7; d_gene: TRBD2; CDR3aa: CASRGGRAFEQYF; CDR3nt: TGTGCCAGCAGGGGCGGGAGGGCCTTCGAGCAGTACTTC
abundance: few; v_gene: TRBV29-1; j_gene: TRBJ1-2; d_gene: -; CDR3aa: CSATWDYGYTF; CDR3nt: TGCAGCGCCACCTGGGACTATGGCTACACCTTC
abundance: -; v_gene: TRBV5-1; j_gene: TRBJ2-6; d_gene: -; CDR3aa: CASSETLSGEIAGANVLTF; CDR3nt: TGCGCCAGCAGCGAAACCCTCTCCGGGGAAATTGCTGGGGCCAACGTCCTGACTTTC
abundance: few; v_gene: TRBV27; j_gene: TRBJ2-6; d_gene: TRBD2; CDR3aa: CASSLFGGGTGANVLTF; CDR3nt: TGTGCCAGCAGTTTATTTGGGGGAGGGACTGGGGCCAACGTCCTGACTTTC
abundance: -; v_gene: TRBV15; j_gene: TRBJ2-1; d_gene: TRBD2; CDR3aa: CATSPRPSGTSVYNEQFF; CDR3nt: TGTGCCACCAGCCCCCGCCCCTCCGGGACTAGCGTATACAATGAGCAGTTCTTC
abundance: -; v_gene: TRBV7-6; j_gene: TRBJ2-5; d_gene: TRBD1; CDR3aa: CASSSVSGTDHF; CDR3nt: TGTGCCAGCAGCTCCGTTTCCGGGACAGATCACTTC
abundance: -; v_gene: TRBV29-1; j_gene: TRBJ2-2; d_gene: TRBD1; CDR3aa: CSVEEGQGVNTGELFF; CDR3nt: TGCAGCGTTGAAGAGGGACAGGGTGTAAACACCGGGGAGCTGTTTTTT
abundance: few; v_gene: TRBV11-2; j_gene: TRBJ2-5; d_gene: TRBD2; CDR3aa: CASSSWTSGQETQYF; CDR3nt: TGTGCCAGCAGCTCGTGGACTAGCGGGCAAGAGACCCAGTACTTC
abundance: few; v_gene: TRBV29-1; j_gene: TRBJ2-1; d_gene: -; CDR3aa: CSVEDWAANEQFF; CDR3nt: TGCAGCGTTGAAGACTGGGCGGCCAATGAGCAGTTCTTC
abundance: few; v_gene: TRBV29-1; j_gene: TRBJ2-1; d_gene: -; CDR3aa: CSVEEGLRNEQFF; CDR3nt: TGCAGCGTTGAGGAGGGCCTTAGAAATGAGCAGTTCTTC
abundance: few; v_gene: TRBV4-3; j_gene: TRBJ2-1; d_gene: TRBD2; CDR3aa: CASSHGSSGYNEQFF; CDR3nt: TGCGCCAGCAGCCACGGTTCTAGCGGATACAATGAGCAGTTCTTC
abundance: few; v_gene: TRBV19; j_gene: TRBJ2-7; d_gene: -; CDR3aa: CASTRGRDPSYEQYF; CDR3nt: TGTGCCAGTACCCGAGGGCGGGACCCTTCCTACGAGCAGTACTTC
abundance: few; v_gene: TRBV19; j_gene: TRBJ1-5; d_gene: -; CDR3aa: CASSINQPQHF; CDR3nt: TGTGCCAGTAGTATAAATCAGCCCCAGCATTTT
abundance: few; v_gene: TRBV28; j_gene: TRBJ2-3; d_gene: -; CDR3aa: CASKVSVLDTQYF; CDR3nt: TGTGCCAGCAAAGTCAGCGTGTTGGATACGCAGTATTTT
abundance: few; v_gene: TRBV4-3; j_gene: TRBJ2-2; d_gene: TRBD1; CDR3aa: CASSQDARQGARAGELFF; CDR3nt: TGCGCCAGCAGCCAAGATGCCAGACAGGGGGCGCGGGCCGGGGAGCTGTTTTTT
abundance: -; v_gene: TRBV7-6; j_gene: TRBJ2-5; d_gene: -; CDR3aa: CASSYFVETQYF; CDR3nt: TGTGCCAGCAGCTATTTTGTCGAGACCCAGTACTTC
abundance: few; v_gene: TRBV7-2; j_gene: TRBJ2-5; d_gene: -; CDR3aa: CASSDDRAAGETQYF; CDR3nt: TGTGCCAGCAGCGACGACAGGGCGGCGGGGGAGACCCAGTACTTC
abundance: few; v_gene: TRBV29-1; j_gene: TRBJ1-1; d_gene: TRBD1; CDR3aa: CSVQGAEAFF; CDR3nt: TGCAGCGTCCAGGGGGCTGAAGCTTTCTTT
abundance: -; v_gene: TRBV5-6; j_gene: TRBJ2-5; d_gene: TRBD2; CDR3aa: CASSLSGRAETQYF; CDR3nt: TGTGCCAGCAGCCTTAGCGGGAGGGCAGAGACCCAGTACTTC
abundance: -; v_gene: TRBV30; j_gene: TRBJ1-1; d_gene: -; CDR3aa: CAWSNSRATEAFF; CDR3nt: TGTGCCTGGAGCAATTCGCGAGCCACTGAAGCTTTCTTT
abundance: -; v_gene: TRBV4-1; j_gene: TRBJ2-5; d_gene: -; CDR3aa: CASSQDVSQETQYF; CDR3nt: TGCGCCAGCAGCCAAGATGTGAGCCAAGAGACCCAGTACTTC
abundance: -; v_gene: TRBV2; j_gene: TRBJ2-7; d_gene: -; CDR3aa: CASSAWGAISYEQYF; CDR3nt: TGTGCCAGCAGTGCGTGGGGGGCTATATCCTACGAGCAGTACTTC